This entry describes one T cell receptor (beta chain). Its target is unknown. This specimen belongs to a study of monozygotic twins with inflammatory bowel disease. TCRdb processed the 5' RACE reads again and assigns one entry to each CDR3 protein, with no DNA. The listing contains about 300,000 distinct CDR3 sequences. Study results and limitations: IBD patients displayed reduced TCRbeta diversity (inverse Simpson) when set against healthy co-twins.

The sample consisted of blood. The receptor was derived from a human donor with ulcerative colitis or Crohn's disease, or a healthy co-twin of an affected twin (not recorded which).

This CDR3 reads CASSSLLEGKEQYF. The chain recombines TRBV28 with TRBJ2-7; TCRdb proposes TRBD2, but this gene call is untestable without DNA. Looked up from germline, CDR1 is MDHEN and CDR2 is SYDVKM. The CDR3 is made up of 14 amino acids.